A single sample is the source of the 19 T cell receptor beta chains below, sequenced in a study of cytomegalovirus exposure and HLA in healthy donors. The PCR made use of 60 Vbeta and 13 Jbeta primers. The assay was immunoSEQ multiplex PCR, and TCRdb's table has in-frame clones only and misses some. The table lists 190,000 or so clones, 80% of them singletons. What was sequenced was PBMCs. These receptors originate from a boy younger than 18 in good health and CMV-seronegative.

V gene TRBV5-6 combines with J gene TRBJ1-4; TRBD1 matches at 10 bases. This CDR3 has 15 amino acids. CDR1 SGHDT and CDR2 YYEEEE come from the germline V gene. The V and J ends lost 4 bases and 7 bases, in that order; junction bases with no gene match: 7. CDR3 sequence: CASSQGTGEGEKLFF. CDR3 nucleotides: TGTGCCAGCAGCCAGGGGACAGGGGAGGGTGAAAAACTGTTTTTT.

The CDR3 here is CASSLVGGPGGGSQETQYF. In DNA, the CDR3 is TGTGCCAGCAGCTTGGTAGGGGGGCCGGGCGGGGGCTCTCAAGAGACCCAGTACTTC. This chain joins TRBV5-5 and TRBJ2-5; tentative D call: TRBD2 (7 bases). The CDR3 is 19 residues long. The ends were cut back, 0 bases at V and 2 bases at J, with 23 bases in the middle. Germline lookup yields CDR1 SGHKS and CDR2 YYEKEE (reference sequence).

This clone was found once. The V and J genes are TRBV15 and TRBJ2-7; a possible D gene is TRBD2 (5 bases). Trimming cost V 0 bases and J 3 bases, with 12 bases left between them. CDR1 is LNHNV and CDR2 is YYDKDF in the germline V gene (reference sequence). This CDR3 contains 15 residues. As DNA, the CDR3 is TGTGCCACCAGCAGAGATCGAGGGCACAGCTACGAGCAGTACTTC. The encoded protein is CATSRDRGHSYEQYF.

This chain connects TRBV7-9 to TRBJ2-1; D unresolved. CDR1 is SEHNR and CDR2 is FQNEAQ in the germline V gene (reference sequence). The CDR3 has 17 residues. Trimming removed 5 bases from V and 2 bases from J, with 19 bases in between. The CDR3 coding sequence is TGTGCCAGCAGCAACCCAGACGATCCTGACACCTACAATGAGCAGTTCTTC. Protein: CASSNPDDPDTYNEQFF.

The J gene is TRBJ2-7, the V gene TRBV29-1; D might be TRBD1 (6 bases). The CDR3 length is 12 residues. The germline V gene has CDR1 SQVTM and CDR2 ANQGSEA. Trimming pared 7 bases from V and 5 bases from J, leaving 15 bases between. The CDR3 region is CSARTTGHEQYF. CDR3 coding DNA: TGCAGCGCCCGCACCACAGGGCACGAGCAGTACTTC.

V is TRBV9 and J is TRBJ1-2, with TRBD1 identical over 7 bases. This CDR3 spans 16 amino acids. Unmatched junction bases numbered 11, after V lost 3 bases and J lost 3 bases. Germline V gene lookup returns CDR1 SGDLS and CDR2 YYNGEE. The CDR3 sequence is CASSDETGAGDYGYTF. Written as DNA, the CDR3 is TGTGCCAGCAGCGACGAAACAGGGGCTGGGGACTATGGCTACACCTTC.

This chain links TRBV10-3 with TRBJ1-5, with 10 nucleotides matching TRBD1. The germline V gene encodes CDR1 ENHRY and CDR2 SYGVKD. The CDR3 totals 15 residues. The trim removed 6 bases at V and 6 bases at J, leaving 8 bases unmatched. The CDR3 sequence is CAISKTGGGGQPQHF. The CDR3 coding sequence is TGTGCCATCAGCAAGACAGGGGGCGGCGGTCAGCCCCAGCATTTT.

The chain has TRBV19 and TRBJ2-5; 9 bases match TRBD2. CDR1 and CDR2 from the germline V gene are LNHDA and SQIVND (reference sequence). J was trimmed by 0 bases and V by 6 bases; bases with no gene match: 2. The CDR3 is 14 residues long. The chain's CDR3 is CASSRTSDQETQYF. For the CDR3, the DNA is TGTGCCAGTAGCAGGACTAGCGACCAAGAGACCCAGTACTTC.

The DNA for the CDR3 is TGCGCCAGCGATGGGCAGGGGGCCTACGAGCAGTACTTC. It yields the protein CASDGQGAYEQYF. The chain recombines TRBV23-1 with TRBJ2-7; 7 positions agree with TRBD1. TRBV23-1 counts as an open reading frame of uncertain function. Trimming at V came to 8 bases and at J to 2 bases, leaving 6 bases not matched to a gene. The CDR3 sequence is 13 residues long.

This clone was seen once. The V gene is TRBV4-2, the J gene TRBJ2-1, with TRBD1 matching over 11 bases. Looked up from germline, CDR1 is LGHNA and CDR2 is YNFKEQ. This CDR3 region has 16 residues. Germline trimming cut 0 bases from V and 7 bases from J; bases unmatched to any gene: 5. The CDR3 coding sequence is TGTGCCAGCAGCCAAGATTGGGACAGGGGGTTTAATGAGCAGTTCTTC. Protein sequence: CASSQDWDRGFNEQFF.

This clone has just one count. This chain joins TRBV5-4 and TRBJ2-2; TRBD1 agrees at 12 bases. V lost 4 bases, J lost 3 bases, and 4 bases stayed unmatched. Per the germline V gene, CDR1 is SGHNT and CDR2 is YYREEE (reference sequence). The CDR3 has 16 residues. CDR3 in amino acids: CASSTGQGADTGELFF. The CDR3 DNA sequence: TGTGCCAGCAGCACGGGACAGGGGGCCGACACCGGGGAGCTGTTTTTT.

The rearrangement links TRBV19 to TRBJ1-5; 7 nucleotides match TRBD1. CDR1 is LNHDA, CDR2 SQIVND, per germline (reference sequence). V lost 5 bases, J lost 0 bases, and 13 bases stayed unmatched. The CDR3 sequence is 18 residues long. This CDR3 is CASSLWDRQVYSNQPQHF. CDR3 nucleotide sequence: TGTGCCAGTAGTCTCTGGGACAGACAAGTTTATAGCAATCAGCCCCAGCATTTT.

The rearrangement joins TRBV7-9 to TRBJ1-3, with unresolved D. V was trimmed by 10 bases and J by 0 bases, leaving 19 bases between them. Germline-derived CDR1 and CDR2 are SEHNR and FQNEAQ (reference sequence). The CDR3 totals 16 residues. This CDR3 reads CATKSVEGFSGNTIYF. The CDR3 DNA sequence: TGTGCCACCAAGTCGGTGGAGGGATTCTCTGGAAACACCATATATTTT.

Only one count was recorded for this clone. The V call is TRBV2, the J call TRBJ2-3, with D maybe TRBD1 (6 bases). The germline V gene has CDR1 SNHLY and CDR2 FYNNEI. Trimming pared 6 bases from V and 0 bases from J, leaving 13 bases between. CDR3 length: 15 residues. This chain's CDR3 is CASSRDGQSTDTQYF. The CDR3 DNA reads as TGTGCCAGCAGCCGTGACGGACAGAGCACAGATACGCAGTATTTT.

This chain links TRBV19 with TRBJ1-2, with TRBD1 as a possible D gene (5 bases). Trimming removed 2 bases at V and 8 bases at J, with 15 bases between. This CDR3 region has 14 residues. CDR1 is LNHDA and CDR2 is SQIVND in the germline V gene (reference sequence). The CDR3 spells CASSIQFRVGGYTF. CDR3 bases: TGTGCCAGTAGTATACAATTCAGGGTAGGAGGCTACACCTTC.

This clone was seen only once. This CDR3 reads CASSQERTGEVYEQYF. CDR3 in DNA: TGCGCCAGCAGCCAAGAGAGAACAGGGGAGGTCTACGAGCAGTACTTC. The rearrangement links TRBV4-1 to TRBJ2-7; D is perhaps TRBD1 (7 bases). Trimming cost V 0 bases and J 3 bases, with 15 bases left between them. Germline CDR1 and CDR2: MGHRA and YSYEKL. The CDR3 consists of 16 residues.

In its sample, this clone was seen once. The chain carries TRBV5-6 and TRBJ2-7; 11 positions agree with TRBD1. Per the germline V gene, CDR1 is SGHDT and CDR2 is YYEEEE. This CDR3 has 14 amino acids. V shed 4 bases and J 3 bases; nucleotides not matched to a gene: 3. In DNA, the CDR3 is TGTGCCAGCAGCCTGGGACAGGGGGACTACGAGCAGTACTTC. Its protein is CASSLGQGDYEQYF.

The chain employs TRBV6-1 and TRBJ1-5; 7 bases agree with TRBD1. With V trimmed by 6 bases and J by 1 base, 6 bases remained unmatched. The germline gives CDR1 MNHNS, CDR2 SASEGT. The length of the CDR3 is 15 residues. The CDR3 DNA reads TGTGCCAGCAGACCAATACAGGGGAGCAATCAGCCCCAGCATTTT. This encodes CASRPIQGSNQPQHF.

The chain links TRBV5-1 to TRBJ2-3; D may be TRBD2 (5 bases). Germline assignment: CDR1 SGHRS and CDR2 YFSETQ. The CDR3 is 14 amino acids. The germline V and J ends were trimmed by 4 bases and 1 base, with 10 bases remaining between them. The CDR3 sequence is CASSQGLGTDTQYF. The CDR3 DNA reads TGCGCCAGCAGCCAAGGACTGGGCACAGATACGCAGTATTTT.